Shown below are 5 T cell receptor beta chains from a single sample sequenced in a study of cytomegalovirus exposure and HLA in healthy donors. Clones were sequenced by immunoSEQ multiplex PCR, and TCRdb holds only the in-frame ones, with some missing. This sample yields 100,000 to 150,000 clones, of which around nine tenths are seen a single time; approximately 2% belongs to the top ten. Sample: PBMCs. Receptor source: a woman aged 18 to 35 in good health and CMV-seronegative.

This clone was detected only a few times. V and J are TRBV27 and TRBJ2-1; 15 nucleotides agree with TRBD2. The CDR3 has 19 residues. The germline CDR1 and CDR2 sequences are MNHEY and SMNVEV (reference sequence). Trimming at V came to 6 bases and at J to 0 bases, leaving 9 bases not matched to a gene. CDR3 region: CASSAGTSGRSASYNEQFF. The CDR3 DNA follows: TGTGCCAGCAGCGCCGGGACTAGCGGGAGGTCAGCCTCCTACAATGAGCAGTTCTTC.

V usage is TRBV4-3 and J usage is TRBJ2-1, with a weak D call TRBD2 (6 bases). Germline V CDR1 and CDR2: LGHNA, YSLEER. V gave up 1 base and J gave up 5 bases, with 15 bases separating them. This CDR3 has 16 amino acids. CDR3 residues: CASSQVRDLPNNEQFF. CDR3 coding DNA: TGCGCCAGCAGCCAAGTCCGGGACTTACCTAACAATGAGCAGTTCTTC.

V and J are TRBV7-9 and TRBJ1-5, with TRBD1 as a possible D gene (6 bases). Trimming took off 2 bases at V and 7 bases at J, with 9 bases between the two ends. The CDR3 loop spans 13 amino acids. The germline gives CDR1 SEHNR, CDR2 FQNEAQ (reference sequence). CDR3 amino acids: CASSLQGSQPQHF. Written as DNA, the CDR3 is TGTGCCAGCAGCTTACAGGGGAGCCAGCCCCAGCATTTT.

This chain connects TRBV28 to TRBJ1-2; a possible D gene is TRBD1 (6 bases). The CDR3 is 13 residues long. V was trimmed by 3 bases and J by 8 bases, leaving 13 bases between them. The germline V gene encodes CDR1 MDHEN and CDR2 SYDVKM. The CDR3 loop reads CASSFSRRGGYTF. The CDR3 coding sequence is TGTGCCAGCAGTTTTAGTCGCAGGGGAGGCTACACCTTC.

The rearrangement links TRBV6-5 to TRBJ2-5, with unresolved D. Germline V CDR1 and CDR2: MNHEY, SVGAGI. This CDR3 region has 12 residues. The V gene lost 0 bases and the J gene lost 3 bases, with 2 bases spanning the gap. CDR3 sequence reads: CASSYSEETQYF. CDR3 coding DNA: TGTGCCAGCAGTTACTCCGAAGAGACCCAGTACTTC.